The TCR beta chain described here comes from a study of T cell clusters in autoimmune cytopenias. Study results and limitations: Primary autoimmune cytopenia patients seemingly lacked the physiological T cell clusters found in healthy donors. Functional roles of the in silico T cell clusters still await experimental validation.

TRB amplification used approximately 250 ng of peripheral blood genomic DNA. Multiplex touch-down PCR amplified TRB using TRB-A and TRB-B pools in one tube. TCRdb re-analyzed the multiplex PCR reads; it lists each CDR3 protein once, without DNA. This repertoire includes under 15,000 distinct CDR3 sequences. As for this clonotype: Its specificity is unknown.

Sequences were obtained from peripheral blood. This clonotype was obtained from a human donor with an autoimmune cytopenia or autoimmune hepatitis (not recorded which).

The chain's CDR3 is CASRRQGPGELFF. V and J are TRBV6-5 and TRBJ2-2; TCRdb indicates TRBD1, and absent DNA this call remains unverified. Germline V lookup: CDR1 MNHEY, CDR2 SVGAGI. The CDR3 covers 13 residues.